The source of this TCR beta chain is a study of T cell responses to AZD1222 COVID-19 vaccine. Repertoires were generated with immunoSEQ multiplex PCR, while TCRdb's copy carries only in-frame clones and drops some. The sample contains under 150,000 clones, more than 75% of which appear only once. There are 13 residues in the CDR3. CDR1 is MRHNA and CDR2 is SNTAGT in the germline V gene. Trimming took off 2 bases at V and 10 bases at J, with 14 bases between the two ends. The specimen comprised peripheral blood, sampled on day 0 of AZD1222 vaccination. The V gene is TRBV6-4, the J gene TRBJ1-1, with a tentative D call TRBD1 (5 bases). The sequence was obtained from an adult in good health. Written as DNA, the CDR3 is TGTGCCAGCAGTGACGATGTTTGGGGGAGAGCTTTCTTT. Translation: CASSDDVWGRAFF.